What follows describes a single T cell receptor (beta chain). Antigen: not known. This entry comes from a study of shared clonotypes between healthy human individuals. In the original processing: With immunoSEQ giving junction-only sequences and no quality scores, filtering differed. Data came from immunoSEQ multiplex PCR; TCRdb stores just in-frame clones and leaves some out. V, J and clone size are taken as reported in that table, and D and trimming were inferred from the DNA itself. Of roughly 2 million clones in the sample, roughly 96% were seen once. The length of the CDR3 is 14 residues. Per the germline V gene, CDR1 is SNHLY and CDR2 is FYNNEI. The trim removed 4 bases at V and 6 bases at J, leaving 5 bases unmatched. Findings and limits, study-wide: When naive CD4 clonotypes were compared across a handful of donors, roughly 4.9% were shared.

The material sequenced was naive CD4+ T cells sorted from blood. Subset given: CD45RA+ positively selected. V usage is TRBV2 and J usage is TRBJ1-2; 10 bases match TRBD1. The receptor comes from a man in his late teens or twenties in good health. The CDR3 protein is CASSGGQGRDGYTF. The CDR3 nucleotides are TGTGCCAGCAGTGGGGGACAGGGGAGAGATGGCTACACCTTC.